These T cell receptor beta chains were read from a single sample in a study of cytomegalovirus exposure and HLA in healthy donors. Some clones are missing from TCRdb's copy, which holds only in-frame ones; the method was immunoSEQ multiplex PCR. The table has over 120,000 clones, roughly 76% seen once. Sequencing was done on a sample of PBMCs. The receptors stem from a woman younger than 45 in good health and CMV-seronegative. Each CDR3 is given with its conserved first and last residue. A D gene is named only where the DNA matches it firmly. The size of a clone is reported for some rows only, either as once, few or many, or as a class for expanded clones.

length: 16
D: TRBD1
V: TRBV10-1
J: TRBJ2-2
size: -
DNA: TGCGCCAGCAGTGAGCGGGGACAGGGCGGGGACGGGGAGCTGTTTTTT
CDR3: CASSERGQGGDGELFF

length: 14
D: -
V: TRBV5-1
J: TRBJ2-3
size: -
DNA: TGCGCCAGCAGGCTCGGGGGTAGCACAGATACGCAGTATTTT
CDR3: CASRLGGSTDTQYF

length: 15
D: TRBD2
V: TRBV27
J: TRBJ2-7
size: -
DNA: TGTGCCAGCAGTCTGACTAGCGGGGCGACCTACGAGCAGTACTTC
CDR3: CASSLTSGATYEQYF

length: 15
D: TRBD1
V: TRBV28
J: TRBJ1-2
size: -
DNA: TGTGCCAGCAGTTCCCCCGGGACAGGGATCTATGGCTACACCTTC
CDR3: CASSSPGTGIYGYTF

length: 16
D: TRBD1
V: TRBV6-5
J: TRBJ1-1
size: once
DNA: TGTGCCAGCAGTTACTCCCTTACGGGACAGGGCCGTGAAGCTTTCTTT
CDR3: CASSYSLTGQGREAFF

length: 16
D: TRBD1
V: TRBV19
J: TRBJ1-4
size: -
DNA: TGTGCCAGTAGTATCGCAGGGGGCATAACTAATGAAAAACTGTTTTTT
CDR3: CASSIAGGITNEKLFF

length: 14
D: -
V: TRBV19
J: TRBJ2-1
size: -
DNA: TGTGCCAGTACCCCATTTGAAAGGAGCAATGAGCAGTTCTTC
CDR3: CASTPFERSNEQFF

length: 14
D: -
V: TRBV7-9
J: TRBJ2-7
size: -
DNA: TGTGCCAGCAGCTTATATTCGGGTGGCTACGAGCAGTACTTC
CDR3: CASSLYSGGYEQYF

length: 13
D: TRBD1
V: TRBV5-6
J: TRBJ2-4
size: -
DNA: TGTGCCAGCAGCGGGGGACAGAGAGCGATTCAGTACTTC
CDR3: CASSGGQRAIQYF

length: 13
D: -
V: TRBV28
J: TRBJ1-5
size: -
DNA: TGTGCCAGCAGTTTATTGCAGGCTCAGCCCCAGCATTTT
CDR3: CASSLLQAQPQHF

length: 13
D: -
V: TRBV30
J: TRBJ1-1
size: few
DNA: TGTGCCTGGAGTGTACACGGGGACAATGAAGCTTTCTTT
CDR3: CAWSVHGDNEAFF

length: 13
D: TRBD1
V: TRBV23-1
J: TRBJ2-7
size: -
DNA: TGCGCCAGCAGAGGGGAGACAGGGCCCGAGCAGTACTTC
CDR3: CASRGETGPEQYF

length: 14
D: TRBD2
V: TRBV19
J: TRBJ2-7
size: -
DNA: TGTGCCAGTAGTATGACGGGGGGGGCCTACGAGCAGTACTTC
CDR3: CASSMTGGAYEQYF

length: 14
D: TRBD1
V: TRBV19
J: TRBJ1-2
size: -
DNA: TGTGCCAGTAGTGTGGACAGGGGAAGCTATGGCTACACCTTC
CDR3: CASSVDRGSYGYTF

length: 16
D: -
V: TRBV19
J: TRBJ2-2
size: -
DNA: TGTGCCAGTACGGTTCAGGGATGGTCGAACACCGGGGAGCTGTTTTTT
CDR3: CASTVQGWSNTGELFF

length: 15
D: -
V: TRBV27
J: TRBJ1-6
size: few
DNA: TGTGCCAGCAGTCCCACATGGACAAATAATTCACCCCTCCACTTT
CDR3: CASSPTWTNNSPLHF

length: 17
D: TRBD1
V: TRBV5-1
J: TRBJ2-2
size: few
DNA: TGCGCCAGTACTGGGACAGGGGATACCGCGAACACCGGGGAGCTGTTTTTT
CDR3: CASTGTGDTANTGELFF

length: 15
D: TRBD1
V: TRBV19
J: TRBJ2-1
size: -
DNA: TGTGCCAGTAGTGCCCCGGGACAGTTCTACAATGAGCAGTTCTTC
CDR3: CASSAPGQFYNEQFF

length: 18
D: TRBD1
V: TRBV5-4
J: TRBJ2-6
size: -
DNA: TGTGCCAGCAGCTTGCGAGACAGGGTACTAGGAGGGGCCAACGTCCTGACTTTC
CDR3: CASSLRDRVLGGANVLTF

length: 16
D: -
V: TRBV23-1
J: TRBJ2-5
size: -
DNA: TGCGCCAGCACCTCACCATTAGGGACAACCCAAGAGACCCAGTACTTC
CDR3: CASTSPLGTTQETQYF